This T cell receptor beta chain was identified in a study of blood T cell repertoires in COVID-19. Study-level background: Samples taken during acute and convalescent COVID-19 were collected in the United States, Italy and Spain. T cells, B-cell-depleted T cells, or PBMCs provided the cDNA or gDNA that served as material.

This clone was counted only a few times. CDR1 and CDR2 (germline): SGHTA, FQGNSA. The CDR3 is made up of 16 amino acids. The junction had 7 bases not matched to a gene; V was cut back by 5 bases and J by 1 base. The assay was immunoSEQ multiplex PCR, and TCRdb's table has in-frame clones only and misses some. Of about 59,000 clones in the sample, around 81% are singletons; the top ten hold about 26%. V usage is TRBV7-2 and J usage is TRBJ2-2; TRBD2 aligns across 7 bases. Sequenced: peripheral blood. This receptor was identified in a woman aged 80 or older with active or convalescent COVID-19. CDR3 loop: CASSRSAGVNTGELFF. Written as DNA, the CDR3 is TGTGCCAGCAGCCGGAGTGCGGGGGTGAACACCGGGGAGCTGTTTTTT. The full variable domain, rest sourced from reference TRBV7-2 and TRBJ2-2, is GAGVSQSPSNKVTEKGKDVELRCDPISGHTALYWYRQSLGQGLEFLIYFQGNSAPDKSGLPSDRFSAERTGGSVSTLTIQRTQQEDSAVYLCASSRSAGVNTGELFFGEGSRLTVL.